This TCR beta chain was documented in a study of Ad26.COV2.S vaccination and SARS-CoV-2 variants. Treatment reported: some 20 received Ad26.COV2.S at low or high dose, single or two shots; 5 received placebo; per-sample allocation not given. Day 63 after the first injection of vaccine or placebo was the sampling time. Adults aged 18-55 years in Boston included the donor. The method was immunoSEQ multiplex PCR; TCRdb's version includes in-frame clones alone and lacks a portion of them. The table has approximately 410,000 clones, 70% to 90% seen once. Findings and caveats of the study: Placebo recipients showed lower spike-specific TCR breadth than vaccinees.

The V end lost 3 bases, the J end lost 3 bases, and 9 bases lay between the germline ends. This CDR3 has 13 amino acids. Germline-derived CDR1 and CDR2 are SGHRS and YFSETQ. In regard to this clone: What it recognizes is unknown.

The rearrangement links TRBV5-1 to TRBJ2-5, with D perhaps being TRBD1 or TRBD2 (5 bases each). Sample: peripheral blood, taken in a trial of Ad26.COV2.S vaccine versus placebo. This TCR derives from a person between 18 and 59 years old who received the Ad26.COV2.S COVID-19 vaccine or a placebo. The CDR3 DNA reads as TGCGCCAGCAGCTCGGGACCGGAAGAGACCCAGTACTTC. Its protein product is CASSSGPEETQYF.